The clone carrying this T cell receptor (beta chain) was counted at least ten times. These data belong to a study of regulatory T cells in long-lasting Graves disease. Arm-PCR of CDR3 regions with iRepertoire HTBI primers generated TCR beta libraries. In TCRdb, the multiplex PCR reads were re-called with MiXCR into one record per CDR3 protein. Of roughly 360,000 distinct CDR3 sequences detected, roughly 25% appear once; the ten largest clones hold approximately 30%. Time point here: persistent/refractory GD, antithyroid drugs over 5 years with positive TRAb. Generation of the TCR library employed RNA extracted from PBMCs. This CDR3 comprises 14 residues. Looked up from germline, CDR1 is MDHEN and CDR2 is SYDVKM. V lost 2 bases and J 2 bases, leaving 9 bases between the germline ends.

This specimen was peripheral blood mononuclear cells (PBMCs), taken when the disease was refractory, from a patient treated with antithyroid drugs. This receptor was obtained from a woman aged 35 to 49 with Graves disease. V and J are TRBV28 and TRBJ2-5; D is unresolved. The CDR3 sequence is CASSLQAIQETQYF. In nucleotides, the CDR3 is TGTGCCAGCAGTTTACAGGCTATACAAGAGACCCAGTACTTC. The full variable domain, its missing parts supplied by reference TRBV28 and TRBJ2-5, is DVKVTQSSRYLVKRTGEKVFLECVQDMDHENMFWYRQDPGLGLRLIYFSYDVKMKEKGDIPEGYSVSREKKERFSLILESASTNQTSMYLCASSLQAIQETQYFGPGTRLLVL.